Listed here is a single T cell receptor (beta chain). Its antigen is not known. The time point is: week 35, safety follow-up. Each vaccine dose was 300 ug of mutant IDH1 20-mer peptide, with topical imiquimod. Donors' newly diagnosed IDH1-mutant WHO grade 3 or 4 astrocytomas lacked nuclear ATRX. Method: immunoSEQ multiplex PCR; TCRdb's copy keeps in-frame clones and lacks some. Altogether about 45,000 clones are present, 80% to 95% being singletons, with the ten largest covering roughly 2.4%. This entry belongs to a study of a mutant IDH1 vaccine in newly diagnosed glioma. Study in general: Onset of vaccination occurred 4-6 weeks following radiotherapy alone, or with temozolomide cycles. Radiotherapy, temozolomide, or both had been given previously, and both were given to most.

The CDR3 is 15 residues long. Germline V gene lookup returns CDR1 SGHNT and CDR2 YYREEE (reference sequence). V lost 1 base, J lost 6 bases, and 16 bases lay in between. The sample was PBMCs, taken from a glioma patient whose treatment included an IDH1 peptide vaccine. This TCR came from a man in his fifties with glioma. The chain links TRBV5-4 to TRBJ1-2; D is possibly TRBD1 (5 bases). Here the CDR3 DNA reads TGTGCCAGCAGCTTGATTGGGACCAACGATCATGGCTACACCTTC. Translated: CASSLIGTNDHGYTF.